This is a list of T cell receptor beta chains from one sample in a study of a mutant IDH1 vaccine in newly diagnosed glioma. No cognate antigen is known for these TCRs. Profiling relied on immunoSEQ multiplex PCR, and the TCRdb table lists in-frame clones only, not all of them. The sample lists some 60,000 clones, less than 85% occurring once. The specimen was PBMCs, collected from a glioma patient whose treatment included an IDH1 peptide vaccine. These receptors all stem from a man aged 30 to 39 with glioma. Each CDR3 is given without its conserved first and last residue.

v_gene	CDR3aa
TRBV5-4	ASSETRSVAGGHRGTQY
TRBV5-6	ASSLAGQTEAF
TRBV27	ASSRQGVGQPQH
TRBV29-1	SVGWGAGANVLT
TRBV11-3	ASSLGRNNEQF
TRBV2	ASSIVQGAPDGYT
TRBV4-1	ASSPQSRGNQPQH
TRBV2	ASQDRQVKDEQY
TRBV6-4	ASSDSNRGADTQY
TRBV4-1	ASSQGGTAPYEQY
TRBV11-1	ASRTSSYNEQF
TRBV5-1	ASRGQGDNEQF